This T cell receptor beta chain derives from a study of shared clonotypes between healthy human individuals. Study-wide points: Sequencing depth was a factor that was expected to affect clonotype sharing among donors.

Germline CDR1 LGHNA, CDR2 YSLEER. The CDR3 is 21 residues long. V shed 0 bases and J 0 bases; nucleotides not matched to a gene: 14. Splitting the CD4+ cells yielded a CD45RA+ naive subset and a CD45RA-negative memory subset. For this clone: What it recognizes is unknown.

Sorted-subset replicate PCRs used 200 ng DNA, tens of thousands of T cell genomes. Per the original data handling: There were no quality scores in the junction-only immunoSEQ sequences, so filtering differed. Method: immunoSEQ multiplex PCR; TCRdb's copy keeps in-frame clones and lacks some. That table is the source of V, J and clone size, and D and trimming were worked out from the DNA. The sample contains about 2.3 million clones, 85% to 95% of which appear only once. Sequences were obtained from naive CD4+ T cells from PBMCs. This sample's subset: CD45RA+ positively selected. The genes are TRBV4-3 and TRBJ2-3; 11 nucleotides agree with TRBD2. This TCR was recovered from a man between 18 and 35 years old in good health. Some clones in this sample may be carry-over from other donors' samples. The CDR3 protein is CASSQDAPTSGRFGSTDTQYF. CDR3 coding DNA: TGCGCCAGCAGCCAAGACGCTCCTACTAGCGGGAGATTCGGTAGCACAGATACGCAGTATTTT.